This TCR beta chain came from a study of T cell responses to AZD1222 COVID-19 vaccine. Overall study: Analysis merged second doses at about 4 or about 12 weeks.

The germline V gene has CDR1 LNHNV and CDR2 YYDKDF (reference sequence). This CDR3 spans 16 amino acids. V dropped 0 bases and J dropped 2 bases, with 11 bases sitting between them. Regarding this clone: Other nucleotide sequences from this sample produce the same CDR3.

Profiling relied on immunoSEQ multiplex PCR, and the TCRdb table lists in-frame clones only, not all of them. The table has 60,000 to 75,000 clones, 85% seen once. This TCR was recovered from an adult in good health. The sequencing here drew on peripheral blood, taken on day 0 of AZD1222 vaccination. V and J are TRBV15 and TRBJ1-5, with D unresolved. The CDR3 DNA reads as TGTGCCACCAGCAGAGATTTGGGGTATGGCAATCAGCCCCAGCATTTT. This sequence encodes CATSRDLGYGNQPQHF.